This T cell receptor (beta chain) was retrieved from a study of blood T cell repertoires in COVID-19. Study in general: COVID-19 samples collected from the United States, Italy and Spain covered acute and convalescent phases. The analysed material was cDNA or gDNA that came from T cells, B-cell-depleted T cells, or PBMCs.

This CDR3 spans 13 amino acids. V gave up 5 bases and J gave up 0 bases, with 8 bases separating them. CDR1 MNHNS and CDR2 SASEGT come from the germline V gene. This clone came up once. As processed by the authors: Estimation of nucleated cell counts was performed using reference gene primer amplification. The protocol was immunoSEQ multiplex PCR, while the TCRdb copy is restricted to in-frame clones and leaves out a portion. Clone size and the V and J calls come from that table; the DNA yielded D and trimming. The sample lists roughly 230,000 clones; 65% to 85% were seen once. Specimen: peripheral blood. The receptor comes from a woman over 75 with acute or convalescent COVID-19. V usage is TRBV6-1 and J usage is TRBJ2-7, with unresolved D. The CDR3 sequence: CASSPPPSYEQYF. CDR3 nucleotide sequence: TGTGCCAGCAGTCCTCCCCCCTCCTACGAGCAGTACTTC.